This entry describes one T cell receptor (beta chain). Assignments of participants to cohorts depended upon their own reported clinical history. This CDR3 has 14 residues. V shed 4 bases and J shed 6 bases, with 15 bases lying between them. Germline CDR1 reads LGHDT; CDR2 reads YNNKEL (reference sequence). In the original analysis: Nucleated cell counts were estimated from reference gene primer amplification. Sequencing used immunoSEQ multiplex PCR; TCRdb keeps in-frame clones, though not all of them. D and trimming come from the DNA, and the V and J calls and clone size come from that table. The profile covers approximately 210,000 clones, with about 77% appearing a single time and roughly a sixth taken by the ten largest. This specimen belongs to a study of blood T cell repertoires in COVID-19. The overall study: Samples of COVID-19 (acute and convalescent) were obtained from the United States, Italy and Spain. PBMCs, B-cell-depleted T cells, or T cells were the source of the cDNA or gDNA that made up the material.

The receptor was isolated from a woman between 45 and 60 years old with acute COVID-19. Sequencing used PBMCs or T cells enriched from blood (not recorded which). The chain uses TRBV3-1 (or the pseudogene TRBV3-2) and TRBJ1-2, with D possibly being TRBD1 (6 bases). In DNA form, the CDR3 reads TGTGCCAGCAGCCGTGGAACAGGGAGCGATGGCTACACCTTC. Translation: CASSRGTGSDGYTF.